There are a few counts of the clone carrying this T cell receptor (beta chain). What it binds is unknown. CDR3 length: 14 amino acids. Germline trimming cut 4 bases from V and 6 bases from J; bases unmatched to any gene: 6. Germline CDR1 reads SQVTM; CDR2 reads ANQGSEA. This entry is derived from a study of T-cell memory formation after mild COVID-19. On the study more broadly: The two donors had largely donor-specific TCR clusters.

Constant-segment primers served in 5'RACE that generated TCR alpha and TCR beta cDNA libraries bearing sample barcodes and UMIs. TCRdb used MiXCR to reprocess the 5' RACE reads, holding one entry per CDR3 protein. The repertoire holds roughly 600,000 distinct CDR3 sequences, with roughly 18% as singletons. General study findings and limits: CD8+ contracting clones occupied EMRA, while CD4+ ones occupied mainly CM and EM.

Sequenced input: PBMCs or a T cell subset sorted from them (not recorded which). The clonotype originates from an adult woman who had mild COVID-19 (a few samples of this study predate the infection). Cell type and time point are not known. V gene TRBV29-1 combines with J gene TRBJ2-7; 13 nucleotides align to TRBD2. The CDR3 DNA sequence: TGCAGCGTTGGGTCTACTAGCGGGAGGGTCGAGCAGTACTTC. This codes for CSVGSTSGRVEQYF.